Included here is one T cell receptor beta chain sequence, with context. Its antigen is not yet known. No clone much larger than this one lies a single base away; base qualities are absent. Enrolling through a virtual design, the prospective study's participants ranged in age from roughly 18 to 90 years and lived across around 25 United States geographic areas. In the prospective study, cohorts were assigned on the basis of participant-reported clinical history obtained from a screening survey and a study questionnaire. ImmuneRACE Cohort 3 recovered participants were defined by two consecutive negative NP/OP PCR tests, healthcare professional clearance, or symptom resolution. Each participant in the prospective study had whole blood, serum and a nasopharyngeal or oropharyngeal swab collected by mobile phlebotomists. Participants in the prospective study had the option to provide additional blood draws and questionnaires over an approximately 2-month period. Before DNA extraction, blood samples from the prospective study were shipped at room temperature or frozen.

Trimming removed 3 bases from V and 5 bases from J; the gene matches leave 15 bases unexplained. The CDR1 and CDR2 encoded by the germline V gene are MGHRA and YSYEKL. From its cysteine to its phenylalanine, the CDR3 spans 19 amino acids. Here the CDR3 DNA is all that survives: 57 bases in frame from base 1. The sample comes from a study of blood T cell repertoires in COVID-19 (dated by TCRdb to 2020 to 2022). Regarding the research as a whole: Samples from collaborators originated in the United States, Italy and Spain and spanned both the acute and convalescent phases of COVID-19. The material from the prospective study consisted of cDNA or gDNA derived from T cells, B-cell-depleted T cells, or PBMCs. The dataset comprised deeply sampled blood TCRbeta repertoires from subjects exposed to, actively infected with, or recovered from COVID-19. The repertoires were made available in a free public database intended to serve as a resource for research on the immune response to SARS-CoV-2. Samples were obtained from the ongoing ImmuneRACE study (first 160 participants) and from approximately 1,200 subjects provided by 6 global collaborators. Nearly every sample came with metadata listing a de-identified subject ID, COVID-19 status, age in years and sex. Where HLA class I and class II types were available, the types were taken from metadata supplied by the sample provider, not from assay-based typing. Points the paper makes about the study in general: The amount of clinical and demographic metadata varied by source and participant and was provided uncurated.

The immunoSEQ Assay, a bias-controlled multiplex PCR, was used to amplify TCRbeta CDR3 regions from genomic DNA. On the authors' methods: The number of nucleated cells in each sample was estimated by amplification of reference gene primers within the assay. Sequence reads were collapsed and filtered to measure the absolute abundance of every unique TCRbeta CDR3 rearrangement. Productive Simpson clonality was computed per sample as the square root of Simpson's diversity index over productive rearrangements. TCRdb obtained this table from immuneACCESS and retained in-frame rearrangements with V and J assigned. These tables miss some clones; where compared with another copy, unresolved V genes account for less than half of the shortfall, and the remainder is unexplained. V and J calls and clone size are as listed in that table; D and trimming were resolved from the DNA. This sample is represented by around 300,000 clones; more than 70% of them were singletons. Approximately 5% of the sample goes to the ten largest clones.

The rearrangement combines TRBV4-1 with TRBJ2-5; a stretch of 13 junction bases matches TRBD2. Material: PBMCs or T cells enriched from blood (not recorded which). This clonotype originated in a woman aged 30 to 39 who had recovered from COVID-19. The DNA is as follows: TGCGCCAGCAGCCAGGAAGAAACATATGGGACTAGCGGGGCGGAGACCCAGTACTTC. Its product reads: CASSQEETYGTSGAETQYF.